This T cell receptor beta chain originates from a study of blood T cell repertoires in COVID-19. V lost 0 bases to trimming and J lost 5 bases, with 8 bases between them. This CDR3 contains 15 residues. The germline V gene encodes CDR1 MNHEY and CDR2 SVGAGI. A word on this clone: Additional DNA sequences in this sample encode the identical CDR3.

Data came from immunoSEQ multiplex PCR; TCRdb stores just in-frame clones and leaves some out. The table includes 150,000 to 200,000 clones, 70% to 85% detected once. This clonotype originated in a woman aged 45-59 years who had recovered from COVID-19. The sequencing sample was made of PBMCs or T cells enriched from blood (not recorded which). The gene calls are TRBV6-5 and TRBJ1-6; D possibly corresponds to TRBD1 (6 bases). This CDR3 reads CASSYSGGDNSPLHF. The DNA for the CDR3 is TGTGCCAGCAGTTACTCAGGGGGGGATAATTCACCCCTCCACTTT.